This paragraph covers one T cell receptor (beta chain) sequence. This sample stems from a study of control samples from healthy donors and cancer patients. Germline assignment: CDR1 ENHRY and CDR2 SYGVKD. CDR3 length: 12 residues. Sequenced by immunoSEQ multiplex PCR; TCRdb stores in-frame clones only, minus some. The sample carries about 110,000 clones, 70% to 85% recorded once. The sequencing sample was made of blood. The TCR comes from a man between 18 and 35 years old in good health. The rearrangement uses TRBV10-3 and TRBJ2-3; 13 nucleotides agree with TRBD2. CDR3 region: CSTSGGADTQYF. CDR3 bases: TGTAGTACTAGCGGGGGGGCCGATACGCAGTATTTT.